This TCR beta chain was identified in a study of shared clonotypes between healthy human individuals. The study's findings and limits: Clonotype sharing among the donors was expected to vary with sequencing depth. Sampling used blood alone; tissue repertoires probably differ.

The assay was immunoSEQ multiplex PCR, and TCRdb's table has in-frame clones only and misses some. The data hold about 2.4 million clones, with over 85% observed a single time. Division of CD4+ cells produced a CD45RA+ naive subset and a CD45RA-negative memory subset. V lost 6 bases, J lost 0 bases, and 7 bases lay in between. CDR3 length equals 12 residues. Germline V CDR1 and CDR2: SGHNT, YYREEE (reference sequence). With regard to this clone: Its antigen is not known.

The rearrangement links TRBV5-4 to TRBJ2-7; D perhaps matches TRBD2 (6 bases). This receptor was obtained from a man younger than 30 in good health. Some clones in this sample may be carry-over from other donors' samples. Material for sequencing was naive CD4+ T cells from PBMCs. The sample's subset: CD45RA+ positively selected. CDR3 bases: TGTGCCAGCACCGGGAGCTCCTACGAGCAGTACTTC. Its protein is CASTGSSYEQYF.